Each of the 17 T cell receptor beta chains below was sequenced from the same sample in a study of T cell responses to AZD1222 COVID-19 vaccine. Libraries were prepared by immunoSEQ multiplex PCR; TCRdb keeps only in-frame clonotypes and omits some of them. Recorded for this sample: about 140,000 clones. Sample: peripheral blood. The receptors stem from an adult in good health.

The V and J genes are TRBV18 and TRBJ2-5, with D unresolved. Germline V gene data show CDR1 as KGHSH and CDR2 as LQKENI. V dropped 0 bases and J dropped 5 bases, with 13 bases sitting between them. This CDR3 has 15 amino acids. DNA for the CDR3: TGTGCCAGCTCACCACCGCACCGTCCCCGGGAGACCCAGTACTTC. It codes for CASSPPHRPRETQYF.

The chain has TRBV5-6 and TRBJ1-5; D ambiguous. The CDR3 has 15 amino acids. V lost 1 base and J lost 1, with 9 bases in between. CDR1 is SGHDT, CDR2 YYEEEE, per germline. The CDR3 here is CASSLYVTSNQPQHF. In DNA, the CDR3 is TGTGCCAGCAGCTTGTACGTTACGAGCAATCAGCCCCAGCATTTT. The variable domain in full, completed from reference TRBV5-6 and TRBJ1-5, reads DAGVTQSPTHLIKTRGQQVTLRCSPKSGHDTVSWYQQALGQGPQFIFQYYEEEERQRGNFPDRFSGHQFPNYSSELNVNALLLGDSALYLCASSLYVTSNQPQHFGDGTRLSIL.

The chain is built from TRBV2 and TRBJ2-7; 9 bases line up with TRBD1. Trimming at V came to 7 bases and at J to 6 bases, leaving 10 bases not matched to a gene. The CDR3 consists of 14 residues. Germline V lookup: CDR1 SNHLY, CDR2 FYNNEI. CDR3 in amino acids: CASIYRTGAGEQYF. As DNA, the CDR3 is TGTGCCAGCATTTACAGGACAGGGGCGGGCGAGCAGTACTTC. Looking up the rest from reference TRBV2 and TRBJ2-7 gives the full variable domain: EPEVTQTPSHQVTQMGQEVILRCVPISNHLYFYWYRQILGQKVEFLVSFYNNEISEKSEIFDDQFSVERPDGSNFTLKIRSTKLEDSAMYFCASIYRTGAGEQYFGPGTRLTVT.

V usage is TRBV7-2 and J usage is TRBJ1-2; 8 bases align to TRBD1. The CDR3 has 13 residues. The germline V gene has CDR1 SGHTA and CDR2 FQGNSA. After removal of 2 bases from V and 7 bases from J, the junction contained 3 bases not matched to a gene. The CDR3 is CASSLPGGIGYTF. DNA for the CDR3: TGTGCCAGCAGCTTACCAGGGGGCATTGGCTACACCTTC.

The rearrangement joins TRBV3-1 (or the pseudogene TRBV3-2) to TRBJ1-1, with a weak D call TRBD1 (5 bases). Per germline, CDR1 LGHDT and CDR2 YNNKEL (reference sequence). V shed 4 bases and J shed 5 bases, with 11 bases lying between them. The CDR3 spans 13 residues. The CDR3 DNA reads TGTGCCAGCAGCCGGGGGGGTAGGACTGAAGCTTTCTTT. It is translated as CASSRGGRTEAFF.

DNA of the CDR3: TGTGCCAGTAGCCGACAGTCAACTAATGAAAAACTGTTTTTT. Residues: CASSRQSTNEKLFF. V gene TRBV19 combines with J gene TRBJ1-4; possible D gene TRBD1, 5 bases. The CDR3 is 14 amino acids. Germline V gene sequence: CDR1 LNHDA, CDR2 SQIVND (reference sequence). V was pared by 6 bases and J by 0 bases, with 8 bases between.

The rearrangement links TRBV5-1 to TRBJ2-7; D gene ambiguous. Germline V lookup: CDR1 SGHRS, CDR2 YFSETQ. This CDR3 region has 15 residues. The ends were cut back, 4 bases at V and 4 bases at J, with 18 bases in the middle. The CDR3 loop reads CASSAGGVSSYEQYF. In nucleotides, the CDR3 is TGCGCCAGCAGCGCTGGTGGGGTCAGTAGTTACGAGCAGTACTTC. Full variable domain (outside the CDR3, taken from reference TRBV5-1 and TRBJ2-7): KAGVTQTPRYLIKTRGQQVTLSCSPISGHRSVSWYQQTPGQGLQFLFEYFSETQRNKGNFPGRFSGRQFSNSRSEMNVSTLELGDSALYLCASSAGGVSSYEQYFGPGTRLTVT.

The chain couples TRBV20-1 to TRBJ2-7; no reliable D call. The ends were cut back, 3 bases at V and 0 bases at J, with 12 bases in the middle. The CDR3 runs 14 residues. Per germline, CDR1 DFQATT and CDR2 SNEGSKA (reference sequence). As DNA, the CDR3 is TGCAGTGCTAGTAGCCAGACAAGCTCCTACGAGCAGTACTTC. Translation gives CSASSQTSSYEQYF.

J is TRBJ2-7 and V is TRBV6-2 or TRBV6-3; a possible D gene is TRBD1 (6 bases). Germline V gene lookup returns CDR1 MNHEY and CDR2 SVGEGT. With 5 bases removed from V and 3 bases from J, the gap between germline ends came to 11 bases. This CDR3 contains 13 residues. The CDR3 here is CASSPQGIYEQYF. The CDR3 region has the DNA TGTGCCAGCAGTCCCCAGGGGATCTACGAGCAGTACTTC.

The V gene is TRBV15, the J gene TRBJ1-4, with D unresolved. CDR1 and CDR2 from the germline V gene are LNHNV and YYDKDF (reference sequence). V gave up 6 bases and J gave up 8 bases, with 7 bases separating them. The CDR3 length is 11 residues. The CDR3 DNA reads TGTGCCACCAGAGAGACGGAAAAACTGTTTTTT. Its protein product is CATRETEKLFF. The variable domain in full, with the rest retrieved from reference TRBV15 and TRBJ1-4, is DAMVIQNPRYQVTQFGKPVTLSCSQTLNHNVMYWYQQKSSQAPKLLFHYYDKDFNNEADTPDNFQSRRPNTSFCFLDIRSPGLGDTAMYLCATRETEKLFFGSGTQLSVL.

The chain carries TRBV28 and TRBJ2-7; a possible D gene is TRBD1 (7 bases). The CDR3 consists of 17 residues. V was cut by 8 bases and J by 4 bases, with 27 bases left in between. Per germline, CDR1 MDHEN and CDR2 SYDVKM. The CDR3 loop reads CASFPPGGGQVSYEQYF. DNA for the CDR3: TGTGCCAGCTTCCCGCCCGGAGGGGGCCAAGTGAGTTACGAGCAGTACTTC. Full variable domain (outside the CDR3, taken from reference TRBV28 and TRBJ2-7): DVKVTQSSRYLVKRTGEKVFLECVQDMDHENMFWYRQDPGLGLRLIYFSYDVKMKEKGDIPEGYSVSREKKERFSLILESASTNQTSMYLCASFPPGGGQVSYEQYFGPGTRLTVT.

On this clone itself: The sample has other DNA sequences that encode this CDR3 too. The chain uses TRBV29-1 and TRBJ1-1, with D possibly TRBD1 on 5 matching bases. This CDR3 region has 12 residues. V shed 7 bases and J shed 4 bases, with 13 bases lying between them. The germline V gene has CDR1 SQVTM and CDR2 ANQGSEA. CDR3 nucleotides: TGCAGCGGGGGTTGGGGGGGCACTGAAGCTTTCTTT. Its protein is CSGGWGGTEAFF.

This CDR3 reads CASSERRGRGYGYTF. In nucleotides, the CDR3 is TGTGCCAGCAGTGAGCGTCGAGGCAGGGGGTATGGCTACACCTTC. The rearrangement uses TRBV2 and TRBJ1-2; TRBD1 matches 7 bases. Germline loops: CDR1 SNHLY, CDR2 FYNNEI. V trimming: 3 bases; J trimming: 5 bases; junction bases outside the gene matches: 9. There are 15 residues in the CDR3.

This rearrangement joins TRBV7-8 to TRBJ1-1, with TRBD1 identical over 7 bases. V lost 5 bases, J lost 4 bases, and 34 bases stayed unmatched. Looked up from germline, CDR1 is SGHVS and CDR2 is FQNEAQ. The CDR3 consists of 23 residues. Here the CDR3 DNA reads TGTGCCAGCAGCCCCACCGAAACCTGGGCCTTCCTCGGGACAGTAAAGTGGGGCACTGAAGCTTTCTTT. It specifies CASSPTETWAFLGTVKWGTEAFF.

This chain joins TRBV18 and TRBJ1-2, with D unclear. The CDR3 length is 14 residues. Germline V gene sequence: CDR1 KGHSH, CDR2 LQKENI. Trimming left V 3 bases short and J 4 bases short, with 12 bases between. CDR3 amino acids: CASSPDPGRYGYTF. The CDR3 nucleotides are TGTGCCAGCTCACCTGATCCGGGTCGCTATGGCTACACCTTC.

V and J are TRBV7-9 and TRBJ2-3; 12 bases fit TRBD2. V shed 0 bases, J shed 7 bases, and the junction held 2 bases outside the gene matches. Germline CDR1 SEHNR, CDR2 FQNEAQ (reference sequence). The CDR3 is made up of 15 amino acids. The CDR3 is CASSLALAGGYTQYF. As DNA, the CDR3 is TGTGCCAGCAGCTTAGCCCTAGCGGGGGGGTATACGCAGTATTTT.

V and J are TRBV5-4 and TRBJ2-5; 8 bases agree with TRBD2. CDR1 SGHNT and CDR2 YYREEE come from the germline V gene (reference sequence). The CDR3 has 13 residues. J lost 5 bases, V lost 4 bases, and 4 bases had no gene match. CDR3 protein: CASSITGGETQYF. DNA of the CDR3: TGTGCCAGCAGCATTACGGGGGGGGAGACCCAGTACTTC.